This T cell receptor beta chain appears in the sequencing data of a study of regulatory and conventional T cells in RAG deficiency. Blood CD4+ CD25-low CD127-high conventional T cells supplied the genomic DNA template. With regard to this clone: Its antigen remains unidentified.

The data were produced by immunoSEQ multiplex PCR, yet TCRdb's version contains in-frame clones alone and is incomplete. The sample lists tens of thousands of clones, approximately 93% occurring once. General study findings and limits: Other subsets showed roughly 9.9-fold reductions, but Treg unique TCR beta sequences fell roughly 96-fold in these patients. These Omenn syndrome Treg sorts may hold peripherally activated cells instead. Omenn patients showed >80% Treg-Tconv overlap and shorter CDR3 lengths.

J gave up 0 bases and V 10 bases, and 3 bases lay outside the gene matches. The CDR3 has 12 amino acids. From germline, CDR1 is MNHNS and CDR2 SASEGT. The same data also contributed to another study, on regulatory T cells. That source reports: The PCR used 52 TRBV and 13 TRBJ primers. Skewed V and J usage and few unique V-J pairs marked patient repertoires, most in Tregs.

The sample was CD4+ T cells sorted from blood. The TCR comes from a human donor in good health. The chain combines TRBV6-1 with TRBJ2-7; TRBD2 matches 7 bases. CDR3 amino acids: CATSSGSYEQYF. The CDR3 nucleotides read TGTGCCACCTCTAGCGGCTCCTACGAGCAGTACTTC.